The following is a T cell receptor (beta chain) sequence with its context. Losses at the gene ends were 2 bases for V and 4 bases for J; bases not matched to a gene: 8. Germline CDR1 and CDR2: SGHTA and FQGNSA. The CDR3 has 15 amino acids. Only in-frame clones appear in the TCRdb table, and some are missing; sequencing was by immunoSEQ multiplex PCR. This sample has 200,000 to 250,000 clones, with more than 85% found just once. This specimen comes from a study of cytomegalovirus exposure and HLA in healthy donors. Turning to the study itself: The platform used for the 100 to 150 validation repertoires matched that of the approximately 640 first-cohort repertoires, a later analysis reported.

J is TRBJ2-7 and V is TRBV7-2, with 7 bases that match TRBD2. This TCR was recovered from a young man in good health and CMV-seropositive. The source material was PBMCs. The CDR3 DNA is TGTGCCAGCAGCTTAACGGGGGGAGGGAATTACGAGCAGTACTTC. Translation gives CASSLTGGGNYEQYF.